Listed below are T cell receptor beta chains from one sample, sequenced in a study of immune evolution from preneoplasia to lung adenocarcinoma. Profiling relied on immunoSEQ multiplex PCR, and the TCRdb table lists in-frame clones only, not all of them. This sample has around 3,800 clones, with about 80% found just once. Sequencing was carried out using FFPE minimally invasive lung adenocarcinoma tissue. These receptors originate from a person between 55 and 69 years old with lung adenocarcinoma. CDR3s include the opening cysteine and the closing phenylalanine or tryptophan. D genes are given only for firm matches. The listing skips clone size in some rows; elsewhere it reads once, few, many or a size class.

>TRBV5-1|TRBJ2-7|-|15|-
CASSLSQGSVYEQYF
TGCGCCAGCAGCTTGTCGCAGGGGTCCGTGTACGAGCAGTACTTC
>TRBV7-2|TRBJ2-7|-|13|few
CASSFGPENYQYF
TGTGCCAGCAGCTTTGGGCCTGAGAATTACCAGTACTTC
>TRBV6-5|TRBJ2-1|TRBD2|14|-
CASSPGGGDLEQFF
TGTGCCAGCAGTCCCGGGGGGGGAGACTTGGAGCAGTTCTTC
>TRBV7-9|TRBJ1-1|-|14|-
CASSLAARGSSAFF
TGTGCCAGCAGCTTAGCGGCCCGGGGAAGTAGTGCTTTCTTT
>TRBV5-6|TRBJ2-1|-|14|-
CASSHREGYNEQFF
TGTGCCAGCAGCCACAGGGAGGGCTACAATGAGCAGTTCTTC
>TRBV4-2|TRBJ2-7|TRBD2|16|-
CASSQDMTSGKGEQYF
TGTGCCAGCAGCCAAGATATGACTAGCGGGAAGGGCGAGCAGTACTTC
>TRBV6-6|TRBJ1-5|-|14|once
CASSQGSSNQPQHF
TGTGCCAGCAGTCAGGGATCCAGCAATCAGCCCCAGCATTTT
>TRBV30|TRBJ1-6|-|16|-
CACHPRGQGNNSPLHF
TGTGCCTGCCACCCTCGGGGCCAGGGCAATAATTCACCCCTCCACTTT
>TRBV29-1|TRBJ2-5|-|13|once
CSVEPEDQETQYF
TGCAGCGTTGAACCGGAGGACCAAGAGACCCAGTACTTC
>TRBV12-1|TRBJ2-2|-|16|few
CASSTQWAGVSGELFF
TGTGCCAGCAGCACCCAGTGGGCAGGGGTATCCGGGGAGCTGTTTTTT
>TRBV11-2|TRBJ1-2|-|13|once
CASSLVDGGGYTF
TGTGCCAGCAGCCTGGTTGATGGGGGCGGCTACACCTTC
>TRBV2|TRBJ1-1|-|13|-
CASSYGSNTEAFF
TGTGCCAGCAGTTACGGGAGCAACACTGAAGCTTTCTTT
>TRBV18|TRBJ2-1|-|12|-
CASSPRLDEQFF
TGTGCCAGCTCACCACGGTTGGATGAGCAGTTCTTC
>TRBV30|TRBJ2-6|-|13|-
CAFGGAGANVLTF
TGTGCCTTTGGGGGGGCCGGGGCCAACGTCCTGACTTTC
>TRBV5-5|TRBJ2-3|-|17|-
CASSLESRATSTDTQYF
TGTGCCAGCAGCTTGGAGTCCAGGGCAACTAGCACAGATACGCAGTATTTT
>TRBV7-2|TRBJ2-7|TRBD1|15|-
CASSPRTGEGYEQYF
TGTGCCAGCAGCCCGCGAACAGGGGAAGGCTACGAGCAGTACTTC
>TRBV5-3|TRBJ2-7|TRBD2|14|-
CASGRRGRSYEQYF
TGTGCCAGCGGCCGGCGCGGGAGGTCCTACGAGCAGTACTTC
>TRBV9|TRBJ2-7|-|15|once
CASSVGAQVSYEQYF
TGTGCCAGCAGCGTGGGGGCCCAGGTCTCCTACGAGCAGTACTTC
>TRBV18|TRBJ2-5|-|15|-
CASSPSGGRLETQYF
TGTGCCAGCTCACCATCAGGAGGGAGGTTAGAGACCCAGTACTTC
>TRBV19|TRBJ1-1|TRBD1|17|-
CASNGAGQGAQRDEAFF
TGTGCCAGTAACGGAGCTGGACAGGGGGCGCAAAGGGATGAAGCTTTCTTT
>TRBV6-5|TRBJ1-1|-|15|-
CASSYSGSIGTEAFF
TGTGCCAGCAGTTACTCTGGGTCGATTGGGACTGAAGCTTTCTTT
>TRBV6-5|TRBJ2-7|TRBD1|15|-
CASSYRDRDSYEQYF
TGTGCCAGCAGTTACCGGGACAGGGACTCCTACGAGCAGTACTTC
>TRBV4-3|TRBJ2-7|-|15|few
CASSQGWGGRYEQYF
TGCGCCAGCAGCCAGGGGTGGGGGGGGCGGTACGAGCAGTACTTC
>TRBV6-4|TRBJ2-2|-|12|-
CASSDNTGELFF
TGTGCCAGCAGTGACAACACCGGGGAGCTGTTTTTT
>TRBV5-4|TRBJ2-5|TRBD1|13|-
CASSPGQEETQYF
TGTGCCAGCAGTCCCGGACAGGAAGAGACCCAGTACTTC
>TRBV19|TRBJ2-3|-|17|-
CASSRASIYSSTDTQYF
TGTGCCAGTAGTCGGGCCAGCATCTATTCTAGCACAGATACGCAGTATTTT
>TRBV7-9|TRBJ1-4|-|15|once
CASSLPASTNEKLFF
TGTGCCAGCAGCTTACCAGCATCAACTAATGAAAAACTGTTTTTT
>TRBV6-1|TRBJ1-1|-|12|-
CASSDPNTEAFF
TGTGCCAGCAGTGACCCGAACACTGAAGCTTTCTTT
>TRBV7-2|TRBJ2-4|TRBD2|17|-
CASSFASGAGERDIQYF
TGTGCCAGCAGCTTCGCATCCGGAGCGGGAGAGAGGGACATTCAGTACTTC
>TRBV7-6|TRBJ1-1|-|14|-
CASSLGHQNTEAFF
TGTGCCAGCAGCTTGGGACATCAGAACACTGAAGCTTTCTTT
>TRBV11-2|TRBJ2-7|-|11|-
CASSSGQVEYF
TGTGCCAGCAGCTCGGGACAAGTGGAGTACTTC
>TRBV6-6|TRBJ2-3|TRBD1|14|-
CASSDRALTDTQYF
TGTGCCAGCAGTGACAGGGCCCTCACAGATACGCAGTATTTT
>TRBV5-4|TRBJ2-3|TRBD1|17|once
CASSLDPTGVSTDTQYF
TGTGCCAGCAGCCTGGACCCGACAGGGGTTAGCACAGATACGCAGTATTTT
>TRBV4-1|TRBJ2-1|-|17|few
CASSLSRGEGFYNEQFF
TGCGCCAGCAGCCTCTCTAGGGGGGAAGGTTTCTACAATGAGCAGTTCTTC
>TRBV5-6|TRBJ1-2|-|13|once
CASSAGFNYGYTF
TGTGCCAGCAGCGCCGGGTTTAACTATGGCTACACCTTC
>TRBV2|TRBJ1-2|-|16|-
CASTRDGNLPNYGYTF
TGTGCCAGCACGCGGGACGGAAACCTTCCTAACTATGGCTACACCTTC
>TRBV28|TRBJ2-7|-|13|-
CASSLTSTYEQYF
TGTGCCAGCAGCCTCACCTCAACCTACGAGCAGTACTTC